The sequence of this T cell receptor (beta chain) was determined in a study of cytomegalovirus exposure and HLA in healthy donors. Study-wide points: Most TCR sequences proved rare, with some public TCRs found in many donors. In a later analysis, the majority of CMV-associated beta chains seemingly showed HLA restriction. An Asian-associated ancestry cluster reportedly showed fewer N-insertions than the roughly 670-donor mean in a later analysis.

V dropped 2 bases and J dropped 0 bases, with 12 bases sitting between them. This CDR3 contains 16 residues. CDR1 is SGDLS, CDR2 YYNGEE, per germline. A remark on this clone: Its cognate antigen is unknown.

Every donor was a healthy person donating bone marrow. Primers included in the PCR were 60 Vbeta and 13 Jbeta primers. Some clones are missing from TCRdb's copy, which holds only in-frame ones; the method was immunoSEQ multiplex PCR. Among some 140,000 clones, more than 75% were seen once, and the ten largest hold over 3%. The source is a female donor in good health and CMV-seronegative. The specimen was PBMCs. This chain uses TRBV9 with TRBJ1-3; D possibly corresponds to TRBD1 (5 bases). CDR3: CASSVQGPISGNTIYF. In DNA, the CDR3 is TGTGCCAGCAGCGTTCAGGGTCCGATCTCTGGAAACACCATATATTTT.